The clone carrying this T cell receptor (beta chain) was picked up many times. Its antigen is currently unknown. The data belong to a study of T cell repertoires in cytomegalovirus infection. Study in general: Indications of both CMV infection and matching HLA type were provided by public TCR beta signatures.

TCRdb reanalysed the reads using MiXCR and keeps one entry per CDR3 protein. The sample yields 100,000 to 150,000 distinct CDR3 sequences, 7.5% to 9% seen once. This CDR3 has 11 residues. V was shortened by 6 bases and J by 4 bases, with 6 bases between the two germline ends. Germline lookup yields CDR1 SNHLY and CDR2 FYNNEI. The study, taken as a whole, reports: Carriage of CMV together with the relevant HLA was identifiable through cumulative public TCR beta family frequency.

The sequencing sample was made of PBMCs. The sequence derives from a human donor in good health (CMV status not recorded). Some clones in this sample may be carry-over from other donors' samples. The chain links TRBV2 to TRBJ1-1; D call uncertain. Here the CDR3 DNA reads TGTGCCAGCAGCGATGTCACTGAAGCTTTCTTT. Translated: CASSDVTEAFF.